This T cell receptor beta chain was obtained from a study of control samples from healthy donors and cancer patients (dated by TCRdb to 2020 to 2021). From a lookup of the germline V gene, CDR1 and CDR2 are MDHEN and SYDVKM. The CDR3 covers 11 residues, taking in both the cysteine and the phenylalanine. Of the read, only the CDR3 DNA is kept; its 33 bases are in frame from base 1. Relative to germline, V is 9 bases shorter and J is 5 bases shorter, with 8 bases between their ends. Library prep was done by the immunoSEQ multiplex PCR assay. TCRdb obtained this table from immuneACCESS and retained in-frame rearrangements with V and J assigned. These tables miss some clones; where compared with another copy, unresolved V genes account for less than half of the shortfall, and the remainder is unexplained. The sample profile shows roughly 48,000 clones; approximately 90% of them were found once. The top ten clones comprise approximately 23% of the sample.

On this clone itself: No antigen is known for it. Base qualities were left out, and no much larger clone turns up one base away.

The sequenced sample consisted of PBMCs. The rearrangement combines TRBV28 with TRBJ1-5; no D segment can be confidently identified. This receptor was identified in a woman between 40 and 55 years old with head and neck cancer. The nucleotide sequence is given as TGTGCCAGTGGTTGGGATCAGCCCCAGCATTTT. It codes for CASGWDQPQHF.